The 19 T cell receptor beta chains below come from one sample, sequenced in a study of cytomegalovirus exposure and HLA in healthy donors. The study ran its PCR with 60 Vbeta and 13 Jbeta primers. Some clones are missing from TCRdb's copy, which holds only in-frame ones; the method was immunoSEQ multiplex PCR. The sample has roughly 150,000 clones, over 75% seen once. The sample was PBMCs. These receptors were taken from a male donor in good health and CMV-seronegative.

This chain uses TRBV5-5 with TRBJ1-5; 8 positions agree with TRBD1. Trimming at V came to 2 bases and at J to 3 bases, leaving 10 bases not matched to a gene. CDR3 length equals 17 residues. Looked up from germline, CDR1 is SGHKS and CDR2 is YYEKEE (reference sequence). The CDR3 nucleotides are TGTGCCAGCAGCTTAACAGGGGGAAGGCTCCTCAATCAGCCCCAGCATTTT. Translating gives CASSLTGGRLLNQPQHF.

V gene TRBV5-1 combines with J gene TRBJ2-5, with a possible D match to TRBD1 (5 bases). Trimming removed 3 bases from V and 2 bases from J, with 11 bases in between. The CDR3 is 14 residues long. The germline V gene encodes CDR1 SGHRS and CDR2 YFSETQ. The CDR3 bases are TGCGCCAGCAGCTCGCAGGGTAAACAAGAGACCCAGTACTTC. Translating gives CASSSQGKQETQYF.

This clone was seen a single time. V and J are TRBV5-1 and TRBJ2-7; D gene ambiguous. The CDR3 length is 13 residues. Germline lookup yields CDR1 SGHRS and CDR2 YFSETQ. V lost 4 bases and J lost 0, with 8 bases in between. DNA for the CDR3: TGCGCCAGCAGCCAACCAGACTCCTACGAGCAGTACTTC. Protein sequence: CASSQPDSYEQYF.

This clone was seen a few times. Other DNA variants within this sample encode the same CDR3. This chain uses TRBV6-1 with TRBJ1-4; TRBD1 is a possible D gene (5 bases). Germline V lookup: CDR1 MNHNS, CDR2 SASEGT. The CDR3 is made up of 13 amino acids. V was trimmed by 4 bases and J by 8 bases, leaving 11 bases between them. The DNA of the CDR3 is TGTGCCAGCAGTGTTGGGGCCGGCGAAAAACTGTTTTTT. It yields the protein CASSVGAGEKLFF.

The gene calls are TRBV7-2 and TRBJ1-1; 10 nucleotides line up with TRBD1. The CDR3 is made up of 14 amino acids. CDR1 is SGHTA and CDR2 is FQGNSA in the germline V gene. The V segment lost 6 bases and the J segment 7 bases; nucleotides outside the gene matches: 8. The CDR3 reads CASSRPGQGFEAFF. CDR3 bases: TGTGCCAGCAGTCGACCGGGACAGGGGTTTGAAGCTTTCTTT.

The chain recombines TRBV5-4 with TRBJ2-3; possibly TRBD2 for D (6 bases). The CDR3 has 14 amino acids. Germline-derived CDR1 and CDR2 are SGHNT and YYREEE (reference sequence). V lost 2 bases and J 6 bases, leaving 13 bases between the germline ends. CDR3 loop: CASSFPGGRDTQYF. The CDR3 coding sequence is TGTGCCAGCAGCTTTCCCGGGGGTCGGGATACGCAGTATTTT.

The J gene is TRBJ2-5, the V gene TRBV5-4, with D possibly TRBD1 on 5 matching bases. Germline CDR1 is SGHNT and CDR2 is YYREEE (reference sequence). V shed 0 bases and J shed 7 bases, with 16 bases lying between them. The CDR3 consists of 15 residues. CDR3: CASSLDGAYPVTQYF. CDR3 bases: TGTGCCAGCAGCTTGGATGGGGCATATCCAGTGACCCAGTACTTC.

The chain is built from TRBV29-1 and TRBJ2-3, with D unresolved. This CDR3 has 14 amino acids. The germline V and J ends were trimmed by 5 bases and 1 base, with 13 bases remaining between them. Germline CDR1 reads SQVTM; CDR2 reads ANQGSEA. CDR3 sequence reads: CSVMLAVGTDTQYF. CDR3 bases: TGCAGCGTTATGCTGGCGGTCGGCACAGATACGCAGTATTTT.

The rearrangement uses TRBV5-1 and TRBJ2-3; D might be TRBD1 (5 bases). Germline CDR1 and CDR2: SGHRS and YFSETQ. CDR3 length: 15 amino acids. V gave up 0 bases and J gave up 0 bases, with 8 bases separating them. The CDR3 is CASSLADRSTDTQYF. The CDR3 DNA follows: TGCGCCAGCAGCTTGGCCGACAGAAGCACAGATACGCAGTATTTT.

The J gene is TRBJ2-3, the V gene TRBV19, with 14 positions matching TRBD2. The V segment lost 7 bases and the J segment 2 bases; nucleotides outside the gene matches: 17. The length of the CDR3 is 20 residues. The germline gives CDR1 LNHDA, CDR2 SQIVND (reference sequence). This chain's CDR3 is CASTLGQGTSGGTDTDTQYF. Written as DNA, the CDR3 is TGTGCCAGTACCCTAGGGCAGGGGACTAGCGGGGGAACAGACACAGATACGCAGTATTTT.

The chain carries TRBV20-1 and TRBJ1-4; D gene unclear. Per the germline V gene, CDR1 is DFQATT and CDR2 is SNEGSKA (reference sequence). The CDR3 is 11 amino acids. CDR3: CSAERNEKLFF. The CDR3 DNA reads TGCAGCGCGGAGAGAAATGAAAAACTGTTTTTT.

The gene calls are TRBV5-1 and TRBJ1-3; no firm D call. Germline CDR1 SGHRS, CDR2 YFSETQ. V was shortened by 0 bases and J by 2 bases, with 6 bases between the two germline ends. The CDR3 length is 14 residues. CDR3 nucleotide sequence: TGCGCCAGCAGCTTGGCGGGAACTGGAAACACCATATATTTT. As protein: CASSLAGTGNTIYF.

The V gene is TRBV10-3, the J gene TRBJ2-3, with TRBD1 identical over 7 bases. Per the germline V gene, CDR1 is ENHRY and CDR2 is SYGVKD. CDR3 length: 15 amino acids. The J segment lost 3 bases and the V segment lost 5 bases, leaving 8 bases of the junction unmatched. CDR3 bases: TGTGCCATCAGTAAGGGGGCCGTCTTTACAGATACGCAGTATTTT. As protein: CAISKGAVFTDTQYF.

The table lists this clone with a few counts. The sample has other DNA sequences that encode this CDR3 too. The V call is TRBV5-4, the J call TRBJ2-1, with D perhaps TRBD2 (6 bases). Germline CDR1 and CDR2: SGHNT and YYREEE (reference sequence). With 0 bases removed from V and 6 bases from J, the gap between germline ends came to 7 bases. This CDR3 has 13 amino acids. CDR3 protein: CASSLVGGNEQFF. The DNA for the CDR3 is TGTGCCAGCAGCTTGGTGGGGGGCAATGAGCAGTTCTTC.

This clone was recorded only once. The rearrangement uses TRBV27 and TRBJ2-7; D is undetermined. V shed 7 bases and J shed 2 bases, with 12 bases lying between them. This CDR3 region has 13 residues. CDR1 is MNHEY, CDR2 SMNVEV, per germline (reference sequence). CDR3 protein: CASKNFETYEQYF. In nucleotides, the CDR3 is TGTGCCAGCAAAAATTTTGAGACCTACGAGCAGTACTTC.

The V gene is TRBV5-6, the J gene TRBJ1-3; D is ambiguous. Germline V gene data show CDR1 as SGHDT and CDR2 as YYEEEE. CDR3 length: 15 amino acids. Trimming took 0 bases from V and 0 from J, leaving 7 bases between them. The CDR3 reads CASSLGPSSGNTIYF. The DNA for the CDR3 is TGTGCCAGCAGCTTGGGGCCAAGCTCTGGAAACACCATATATTTT.

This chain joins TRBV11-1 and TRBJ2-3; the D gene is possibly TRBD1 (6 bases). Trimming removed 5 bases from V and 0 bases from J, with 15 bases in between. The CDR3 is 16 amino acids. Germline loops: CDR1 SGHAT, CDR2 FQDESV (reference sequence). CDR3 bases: TGTGCCAGCAGCCAAACAGCGGACAGAAGCACAGATACGCAGTATTTT. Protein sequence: CASSQTADRSTDTQYF.

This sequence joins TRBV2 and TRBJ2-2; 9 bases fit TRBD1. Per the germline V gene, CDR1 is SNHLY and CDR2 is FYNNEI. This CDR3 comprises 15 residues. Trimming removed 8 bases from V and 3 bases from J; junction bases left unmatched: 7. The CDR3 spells CASVAGTGHTGELFF. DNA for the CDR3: TGTGCCAGCGTAGCCGGGACAGGGCACACCGGGGAGCTGTTTTTT.

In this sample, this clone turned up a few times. The CDR3 loop reads CSVATTYSSYEQYF. DNA of the CDR3: TGCAGCGTTGCAACAACCTACAGCTCCTACGAGCAGTACTTC. The chain has TRBV29-1 and TRBJ2-7; D not resolved. Germline CDR1 and CDR2: SQVTM and ANQGSEA. V was pared by 4 bases and J by 0 bases, with 13 bases between. CDR3 length equals 14 residues.